This section outlines one T cell receptor (beta chain) sequence together with its context. Its antigen is still unknown. Base-call qualities are not available, and no considerably larger clone is one nucleotide away. The data derive from a study of blood T cell repertoires in COVID-19 (dated by TCRdb to the early 2020s). Regarding the research as a whole: Collaborator samples came from the United States, Italy and Spain and covered acute and convalescent phases of COVID-19. Samples came from the ongoing ImmuneRACE study (first 160 participants) plus 1,254 subjects from 6 global collaborators. Where available, HLA class I and class II types were taken from metadata supplied by the sample provider and were not determined by assay-based typing. The sample metadata nearly always contained a de-identified subject ID, COVID-19 status, age in years and sex. The material from the prospective study consisted of cDNA or gDNA derived from T cells, B-cell-depleted T cells, or PBMCs. The repertoires were released in a freely available public database intended as a resource for research on the immune response to SARS-CoV-2. The dataset comprised deeply sampled blood TCRbeta repertoires from subjects exposed to, actively infected with, or recovered from COVID-19.

Each collaborating institution followed its own protocols to collect whole blood in K2EDTA tubes. Collaborator samples were shipped for TCRbeta analysis as frozen whole blood, isolated PBMCs, or DNA extracted from either sample type. Overall study results and their limits: The amount of clinical and demographic metadata varied by source and participant and was provided uncurated.

The immunoSEQ Assay, a bias-controlled multiplex PCR, was used to amplify TCRbeta CDR3 regions from genomic DNA. The source study handled its data this way. The number of nucleated cells in each sample was estimated by amplification of reference gene primers within the assay. Sequence reads were collapsed and filtered to measure the absolute abundance of every unique TCRbeta CDR3 rearrangement. For each sample, productive Simpson clonality was calculated by taking the square root of Simpson's diversity index across productive rearrangements. TCRdb re-hosts the immuneACCESS table, in-frame sequences only. Its copies lack some clones; in the studies checked, an unresolved V gene accounts for under half of them, and the cause for the rest is not known. V, J and clone size were drawn from that table, and D and trimming were deduced from the DNA. The sample table lists just over 200,000 clones, around 81% of them with a count of one. The top ten clones comprise around 5.1% of the sample.

From the cysteine through the phenylalanine, the CDR3 covers 15 amino acids. CDR3 DNA only is kept here, 45 bases in frame from base 1. Sequences SGHKS (CDR1) and YYEKEE (CDR2) are obtained from the germline V gene (reference sequence). The junction carries 14 bases between V and J, which are trimmed by 0 bases and 5 bases respectively. Material for sequencing was peripheral blood. Rearrangement joined TRBV5-5 to TRBJ2-5; TRBD2 is perhaps the D gene, given 6 matching bases. The sequence came from a woman between 65 and 79 years old with acute or convalescent COVID-19. The CDR3 is CASSLARLGGETQYF. The bases are TGTGCCAGCAGCTTGGCCCGACTAGGTGGGGAGACCCAGTACTTC.